This T cell receptor (beta chain) was documented in a study of control samples from healthy donors and cancer patients. Germline loops: CDR1 SGHRS, CDR2 YFSETQ. Trimming stripped 4 bases from V and 4 bases from J, with 20 bases between. The CDR3 spans 16 residues. The repertoire was sequenced with immunoSEQ multiplex PCR; TCRdb's copy has only in-frame clones and lacks some. The sample consists of approximately 120,000 clones, more than 75% of them appearing once. The rearrangement links TRBV5-1 to TRBJ2-5, with D tentatively TRBD1 (6 bases). The receptor comes from a man aged 60-69 years in good health. Source material: blood. The CDR3 region is CASSVLQGSGGETQYF. The CDR3 bases are TGCGCCAGCAGCGTACTACAGGGTTCTGGCGGAGAGACCCAGTACTTC.